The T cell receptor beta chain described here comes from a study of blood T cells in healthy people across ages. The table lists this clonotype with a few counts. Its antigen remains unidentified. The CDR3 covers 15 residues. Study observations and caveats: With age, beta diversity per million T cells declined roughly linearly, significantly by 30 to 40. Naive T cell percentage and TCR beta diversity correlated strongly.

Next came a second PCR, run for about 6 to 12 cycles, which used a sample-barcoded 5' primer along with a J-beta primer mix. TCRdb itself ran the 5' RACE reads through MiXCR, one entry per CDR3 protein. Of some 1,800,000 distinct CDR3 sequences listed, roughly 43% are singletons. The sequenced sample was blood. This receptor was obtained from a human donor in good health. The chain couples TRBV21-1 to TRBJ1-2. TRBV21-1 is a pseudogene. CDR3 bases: TGTGCCAGCAGCAAAGTTCTGAACTGGTCATATGGCTACACCTTC. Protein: CASSKVLNWSYGYTF.